What follows are 8 T cell receptor beta chains derived from one specimen sequenced in a study of blood T cell repertoires in COVID-19. Assay used: immunoSEQ multiplex PCR; TCRdb lists only in-frame clones, some missing. The table includes roughly 290,000 clones, about 90% detected once. Sequencing input: peripheral blood. These receptor sequences come from a woman in her twenties or thirties who had recovered from COVID-19.

The chain carries TRBV5-1 and TRBJ1-4, with a weak D call TRBD1 (5 bases). The V gene lost 2 bases and the J gene lost 5 bases, with 10 bases spanning the gap. The germline V gene has CDR1 SGHRS and CDR2 YFSETQ. The CDR3 is 14 residues long. The CDR3 is CASSFDSRNEKLFF. The CDR3 coding sequence is TGCGCCAGCAGCTTTGACAGTCGGAATGAAAAACTGTTTTTT.

The chain is built from TRBV10-3 and TRBJ2-7; 8 bases agree with TRBD2. Germline CDR1 ENHRY, CDR2 SYGVKD. This CDR3 has 16 amino acids. The trim removed 4 bases at V and 2 bases at J, leaving 10 bases unmatched. The CDR3, as DNA: TGTGCCATCAGTGGACTTCCGAGGCGGGGGGCCTACGAGCAGTACTTC. Translated, it gives CAISGLPRRGAYEQYF.

The rearrangement joins TRBV7-9 to TRBJ2-3; TRBD2 might be the D (5 bases). V was cut by 5 bases and J by 0 bases, with 12 bases left in between. The CDR3 spans 15 residues. Germline-derived CDR1 and CDR2 are SEHNR and FQNEAQ (reference sequence). CDR3: CASSTTRPSTDTQYF. The DNA for the CDR3 is TGTGCCAGCAGCACTACTAGGCCAAGCACAGATACGCAGTATTTT.

This chain joins TRBV6-1 and TRBJ1-3, with D unclear. CDR1 and CDR2 (germline): MNHNS, SASEGT. The CDR3 length is 15 residues. Trimming removed 2 bases at V and 4 bases at J, with 12 bases between. The CDR3 DNA is TGTGCCAGCAGTGAAACACGAGGGCCGGGAAACACCATATATTTT. Translation: CASSETRGPGNTIYF.

This clone was counted between two and nine times. The gene calls are TRBV2 and TRBJ2-7; the D gene is possibly TRBD1 (5 bases). The V end lost 8 bases, the J end lost 4 bases, and 18 bases lay between the germline ends. This CDR3 is 14 amino acids long. In germline, CDR1 is SNHLY, CDR2 FYNNEI. CDR3 bases: TGTGCCAGCTCCTCAAAACAGGACACATACGAGCAGTACTTC. Its translation: CASSSKQDTYEQYF.

The chain links TRBV9 to TRBJ2-1, with 7 bases fitting TRBD2. CDR1 SGDLS and CDR2 YYNGEE come from the germline V gene. The CDR3 is 15 amino acids. Germline trimming cut 0 bases from V and 2 bases from J; bases unmatched to any gene: 2. As DNA, the CDR3 is TGTGCCAGCAGCGTAGGCCGGGAGGCCTACAATGAGCAGTTCTTC. It encodes CASSVGREAYNEQFF. The whole variable domain, filled in from reference TRBV9 and TRBJ2-1, reads DSGVTQTPKHLITATGQRVTLRCSPRSGDLSVYWYQQSLDQGLQFLIQYYNGEERAKGNILERFSAQQFPDLHSELNLSSLELGDSALYFCASSVGREAYNEQFFGPGTRLTVL.

This clone was seen only once. The V gene is TRBV6-5, the J gene TRBJ1-2; 7 bases line up with TRBD1. This CDR3 spans 13 amino acids. Germline trimming cut 6 bases from V and 4 bases from J; bases unmatched to any gene: 5. Germline loops: CDR1 MNHEY, CDR2 SVGAGI. This CDR3 reads CASSPGQRYGYTF. The CDR3 region has the DNA TGTGCCAGCAGCCCGGGACAGCGCTATGGCTACACCTTC.

The chain combines TRBV13 with TRBJ2-1; 10 bases align to TRBD2. The trim removed 5 bases at V and 1 base at J, leaving 8 bases unmatched. Germline V gene data show CDR1 as PRHDT and CDR2 as FYEKMQ (reference sequence). The CDR3 is 17 amino acids. The CDR3 region is CASSPRTSGDSYNEQFF. The CDR3 DNA reads TGTGCCAGCAGCCCTAGGACTAGCGGAGATTCCTACAATGAGCAGTTCTTC. Full variable domain (missing parts from reference TRBV13 and TRBJ2-1): AAGVIQSPRHLIKEKRETATLKCYPIPRHDTVYWYQQGPGQDPQFLISFYEKMQSDKGSIPDRFSAQQFSDYHSELNMSSLELGDSALYFCASSPRTSGDSYNEQFFGPGTRLTVL.